This is a list of T cell receptor beta chains from one sample in a study of CD8 T cells in ankylosing spondylitis. TCRdb called the 5' RACE reads again in MiXCR, with one record for every CDR3 protein. Of around 130,000 distinct CDR3 sequences listed, approximately 9.7% are singletons. Sequenced: blood, either unsorted or a sorted T cell fraction (not recorded which). These receptors all come from a male donor with ankylosing spondylitis or in good health (not recorded which). The CDR3 runs from the conserved cysteine through the conserved F or W. Fields, in order: J gene, V gene, CDR3 protein.

j_gene: TRBJ2-1
v_gene: TRBV27
CDR3aa: CASSLSGSGRPTYNEQFF

j_gene: TRBJ1-6
v_gene: TRBV5-5
CDR3aa: CASRPRAGQSPLHF

j_gene: TRBJ2-5
v_gene: TRBV11-2
CDR3aa: CASSLGGRTPYF

j_gene: TRBJ2-5
v_gene: TRBV7-3
CDR3aa: CASSLSTVGTQYF

j_gene: TRBJ2-1
v_gene: TRBV2
CDR3aa: CASSEGLAGGRGNEQFF

j_gene: TRBJ1-1
v_gene: TRBV20-1
CDR3aa: CSAPRDRATEAFF

j_gene: TRBJ1-1
v_gene: TRBV6-1
CDR3aa: CASRWDSRAYSEAFF

j_gene: TRBJ2-2
v_gene: TRBV4-1
CDR3aa: CASSPEGTGELFF

j_gene: TRBJ2-2
v_gene: TRBV3-1
CDR3aa: CASSRGLAGVGANTGELFF

j_gene: TRBJ2-1
v_gene: TRBV5-1
CDR3aa: CASSETSGTSGSPYNEQFF

j_gene: TRBJ2-5
v_gene: TRBV7-2
CDR3aa: CASTLTQGFGETQHF

j_gene: TRBJ2-7
v_gene: TRBV5-1
CDR3aa: CASSLSRGGTYEQYF

j_gene: TRBJ2-6
v_gene: TRBV7-3
CDR3aa: CASSSSTELSGANVLTF

j_gene: TRBJ2-3
v_gene: TRBV6-5
CDR3aa: CASSYWASRDPDTQYF

j_gene: TRBJ2-7
v_gene: TRBV20-1
CDR3aa: CSAVADLMAGGSVYEQYF

j_gene: TRBJ2-1
v_gene: TRBV7-2
CDR3aa: CASSLGASSYNEQFF

j_gene: TRBJ2-5
v_gene: TRBV5-1
CDR3aa: CASSFGAASGSDETQYF

j_gene: TRBJ1-2
v_gene: TRBV29-1
CDR3aa: CSASGTGEEGYTF

j_gene: TRBJ2-4
v_gene: TRBV13
CDR3aa: CASSEGHANIQYF

j_gene: TRBJ2-7
v_gene: TRBV20-1
CDR3aa: CSARDPRGTSYEQYF

j_gene: TRBJ2-5
v_gene: TRBV5-6
CDR3aa: CASSLIWDRGKETQYF